The 21 T cell receptor beta chains below all came from one sample that was sequenced in a study of post-analysis software for immune sequencing data. Regarding the study as a whole: Compared with controls, patients had more of 4 to 6 TRBV segments, including TRBV5-6, TRBV5-1 and TRBV20-1.

No cognate antigen is known for these TCRs. Unique molecular identifiers were built into the TCR beta cDNA libraries. TCRdb called the PCR reads again in MiXCR, with one record for every CDR3 protein. This sample has around 200,000 distinct CDR3 sequences, with 25% to 30% found just once. Input material: blood. The source of these receptors is a girl aged 2-17 years with multiple sclerosis.

The CDR3 loop reads CASSGRGINEKLFF. The CDR3 nucleotides read TGTGCCAGCAGTGGAAGGGGAATTAATGAAAAACTGTTTTTT. This sequence joins TRBV2 and TRBJ1-4; the D gene is possibly TRBD1 (5 bases). Germline CDR1 SNHLY, CDR2 FYNNEI. CDR3 size: 14 residues. Trimming shortened V by 4 bases and J by 4 bases, and 10 bases separated the two germline ends.

V and J are TRBV5-1 and TRBJ2-7, with 9 positions matching TRBD2. The germline V gene encodes CDR1 SGHRS and CDR2 YFSETQ. With V trimmed by 0 bases and J by 3 bases, 7 bases remained unmatched. The CDR3 extends over 16 amino acids. The CDR3 region is CASSLDGGGAFYEQYF. CDR3 bases: TGCGCCAGCAGCTTGGACGGCGGGGGGGCCTTCTACGAGCAGTACTTC.

This clonotype was counted only a few times. This may stem from a read error, because a much larger clone lies one nucleotide away. The J gene is TRBJ2-3, the V gene TRBV7-2; D gene ambiguous. Trimming took off 3 bases at V and 8 bases at J, with 9 bases between the two ends. This CDR3 comprises 12 residues. CDR1 and CDR2 from the germline V gene are SGHTA and FQGNSA. The CDR3: CASSLPSGTQYF. The CDR3 DNA follows: TGTGCCAGCAGCTTGCCGTCCGGTACGCAGTATTTT.

This clonotype came up many times. The chain recombines TRBV6-6 with TRBJ2-7, with D hard to call. CDR1 and CDR2 from the germline V gene are MNHNY and SVGAGI (reference sequence). V was clipped by 6 bases and J by 6 bases, with 9 bases between them. This CDR3 contains 11 residues. CDR3 sequence reads: CASRRSSEQYF. Written as DNA, the CDR3 is TGTGCCAGCAGGCGGAGCTCCGAGCAGTACTTC.

This clonotype was detected a few times. This chain uses TRBV13 with TRBJ1-4, with 9 bases lining up with TRBD1. Germline CDR1 reads PRHDT; CDR2 reads FYEKMQ (reference sequence). Unmatched junction bases numbered 8, after V lost 4 bases and J lost 11 bases. The CDR3 runs to 14 residues. The CDR3 reads CASSSTRTGDKLFF. CDR3 coding DNA: TGTGCCAGCAGCTCAACCCGGACAGGGGATAAACTGTTTTTT. Using reference TRBV13 and TRBJ1-4 for the parts outside the CDR3, the full variable domain is AAGVIQSPRHLIKEKRETATLKCYPIPRHDTVYWYQQGPGQDPQFLISFYEKMQSDKGSIPDRFSAQQFSDYHSELNMSSLELGDSALYFCASSSTRTGDKLFFGSGTQLSVL.

Worth noting for this clonotype: The conserved final phenylalanine or tryptophan is absent from the CDR3, which likely points to a read error. The chain uses TRBV12-3 or TRBV12-4 and TRBJ2-3; D not resolved. This CDR3 contains 11 residues. V was trimmed by 3 bases and J by 6 bases, leaving 4 bases between them. The CDR3 reads CASSFGDTQYS. The CDR3 region has the DNA TGTGCCAGCAGTTTCGGGGATACGCAGTATTCT.

This clonotype was observed a few times. V gene TRBV7-2 combines with J gene TRBJ1-4, with D unresolved. The CDR3 is 13 amino acids. Trimming took off 5 bases at V and 10 bases at J, with 14 bases between the two ends. Germline-derived CDR1 and CDR2 are SGHTA and FQGNSA. For the CDR3, the DNA is TGTGCCAGCAGCCACGGCGCGTCCGGAAAACTGTTTTTT. This gives the protein CASSHGASGKLFF.

The chain employs TRBV29-1 and TRBJ1-2; D might be TRBD1 (6 bases). Germline CDR1 reads SQVTM; CDR2 reads ANQGSEA. The CDR3 extends over 14 amino acids. V lost 6 bases and J lost 0, with 14 bases in between. CDR3 residues: CSVRGDGANYGYTF. CDR3 nucleotides: TGCAGCGTGAGGGGGGACGGAGCTAACTATGGCTACACCTTC. The whole variable domain, filled in from reference TRBV29-1 and TRBJ1-2, reads SAVISQKPSRDICQRGTSLTIQCQVDSQVTMMFWYRQQPGQSLTLIATANQGSEATYESGFVIDKFPISRPNLTFSTLTVSNMSPEDSSIYLCSVRGDGANYGYTFGSGTRLTVV.

This chain uses TRBV20-1 with TRBJ1-2; D remains ambiguous. CDR3 size: 14 residues. V was pared by 3 bases and J by 1 base, with 12 bases between. Germline-derived CDR1 and CDR2 are DFQATT and SNEGSKA (reference sequence). The CDR3: CSASSPGFNYGYTF. CDR3 sequence (DNA): TGCAGTGCTAGCAGCCCGGGATTTAACTATGGCTACACCTTC.

The J gene is TRBJ2-7, the V gene TRBV20-1; TRBD2 agrees at 14 bases. The CDR3 is made up of 12 amino acids. Losses at the gene ends were 5 bases for V and 9 bases for J; bases not matched to a gene: 3. The germline gives CDR1 DFQATT, CDR2 SNEGSKA (reference sequence). CDR3 in amino acids: CSAGLAGGGQYF. The CDR3 bases are TGCAGTGCTGGACTAGCGGGAGGAGGGCAGTACTTC.

As to this clonotype: This may stem from a read error, because a much larger clone lies one nucleotide away. Here the CDR3 reads CAGSQQQGGYGYTF. The CDR3 bases are TGCGCCGGCAGCCAACAACAGGGGGGTTATGGCTACACCTTC. The chain couples TRBV4-1 to TRBJ1-2, with 8 bases fitting TRBD1. The CDR3 extends over 14 amino acids. In germline, CDR1 is MGHRA, CDR2 YSYEKL.

The chain employs TRBV5-1 and TRBJ2-2; maybe TRBD2 (5 bases). The CDR3 is 14 amino acids. V lost 1 base and J 6 bases, leaving 10 bases between the germline ends. Per germline, CDR1 SGHRS and CDR2 YFSETQ. The CDR3 loop reads CASSLNLASGELFF. The CDR3, as DNA: TGCGCCAGCAGCTTGAATTTAGCGTCCGGGGAGCTGTTTTTT.

At least ten counts were recorded for this clonotype. This chain links TRBV29-1 with TRBJ1-5; 7 bases align to TRBD1. Germline lookup yields CDR1 SQVTM and CDR2 ANQGSEA. J was trimmed by 2 bases and V by 5 bases; bases with no gene match: 9. CDR3 length: 15 amino acids. The CDR3 DNA sequence: TGCAGCGTTCAACAGACAGGGCGTGGCAATCAGCCCCAGCATTTT. This gives the protein CSVQQTGRGNQPQHF.

This clonotype was found many times. The chain joins TRBV20-1 to TRBJ2-1, with 8 bases that match TRBD2. The V gene end was trimmed by 2 bases and the J gene end by 6 bases; junction bases not matched to a gene: 12. Germline values: CDR1 DFQATT, CDR2 SNEGSKA (reference sequence). The CDR3 runs 16 residues. CDR3 coding DNA: TGCAGTGCTAGAACAGGTCGAGCGGGAGTAAGCAATGAGCAGTTCTTC. Amino acids: CSARTGRAGVSNEQFF.

In its sample, this clonotype was seen many times. This sequence joins TRBV7-9 and TRBJ2-5, with D tentatively TRBD1 (6 bases). The CDR3 runs 15 residues. The V and J ends lost 5 bases and 5 bases respectively, with 18 bases between them. CDR1 is SEHNR, CDR2 FQNEAQ, per germline (reference sequence). CDR3 nucleotides: TGTGCCAGCAGCGGGGCGTCAAGAAGGGGGGAGACCCAGTACTTC. Its protein is CASSGASRRGETQYF.

This clonotype was recorded many times. The chain combines TRBV4-2 with TRBJ1-5; 9 bases agree with TRBD1. Germline values: CDR1 LGHNA, CDR2 YNFKEQ. V shed 3 bases, J shed 2 bases, and the junction held 17 bases outside the gene matches. The CDR3 is 20 amino acids. The CDR3 here is CASSHPRTGAYRGGNQPQHF. For the CDR3, the DNA is TGTGCCAGCAGCCATCCCCGGACAGGGGCGTATAGAGGAGGCAATCAGCCCCAGCATTTT.

This clonotype was found a few times. The chain combines TRBV29-1 with TRBJ2-2; TRBD1 matches at 8 bases. V gave up 6 bases and J gave up 1 base; unmatched junction bases: 1. Germline assignment: CDR1 SQVTM and CDR2 ANQGSEA. The CDR3 has 13 residues. CDR3 nucleotide sequence: TGCAGCGTAGGACAGGGGAACACCGGGGAGCTGTTTTTT. Amino acid sequence: CSVGQGNTGELFF.

This rearrangement joins TRBV7-9 to TRBJ2-7, with TRBD1 identical over 7 bases. The CDR3 runs to 17 residues. The germline CDR1 and CDR2 sequences are SEHNR and FQNEAQ (reference sequence). After removal of 2 bases from V and 7 bases from J, the junction contained 17 bases not matched to a gene. CDR3 amino acids: CASSLPQGSSSYNEQYF. CDR3 sequence (DNA): TGTGCCAGCAGCTTACCACAGGGGTCCAGCTCCTACAATGAGCAGTACTTC.

V and J are TRBV4-2 and TRBJ1-5; D possibly corresponds to TRBD1 (5 bases). Germline V gives CDR1 LGHNA, CDR2 YNFKEQ. This CDR3 comprises 15 residues. Trimming stripped 0 bases from V and 5 bases from J, with 11 bases between. CDR3: CASSQEGATYQPQHF. The CDR3 DNA sequence: TGTGCCAGCAGCCAAGAAGGGGCCACTTATCAGCCCCAGCATTTT.

The J gene is TRBJ2-1, the V gene TRBV20-1, with TRBD2 matching 7 bases. This CDR3 is 14 amino acids long. Trimming took 5 bases from V and 8 from J; bases not matched to a gene: 12. CDR1 and CDR2 from the germline V gene are DFQATT and SNEGSKA (reference sequence). The CDR3 DNA is TGCAGTGCTCCTTTTAGCGGGTCCCCTCATGAGCAGTTCTTC. This gives the protein CSAPFSGSPHEQFF.

The chain joins TRBV7-9 to TRBJ1-4; perhaps TRBD1 as D (6 bases). V gave up 1 base and J gave up 4 bases, with 16 bases separating them. There are 17 residues in the CDR3. Germline V gene data show CDR1 as SEHNR and CDR2 as FQNEAQ (reference sequence). The CDR3 protein is CASSLGSSGAINEKLFF. CDR3 sequence (DNA): TGTGCCAGCAGCTTAGGTTCTTCAGGGGCGATTAATGAAAAACTGTTTTTT.